The present entry profiles one T cell receptor beta chain with its context. The CDR3 totals 14 residues. The V end was cut by 3 bases, the J end by 4 bases, with 12 bases between. Germline loops: CDR1 MNHEY, CDR2 SMNVEV (reference sequence). This record comes from a study of shared clonotypes between healthy human individuals. In the authors' workflow: Sequence data from immunoSEQ were junction-only and lacked quality scores; consequently, filtering differed. Sequenced by immunoSEQ multiplex PCR; TCRdb stores in-frame clones only, minus some. From that table come the V and J calls and clone size; the DNA was used to work out D and trimming. Seen here are around 370,000 clones, approximately 97% observed once, and the top ten hold 0.32%.

The sequence came from a man aged 25-45 years in good health. Sequenced input: memory CD8+ T cells sorted from blood. Subset indicated: CD45RO+ cells pooled with CCR7-negative TemRA cells. The V call is TRBV27, the J call TRBJ1-1, with D maybe TRBD1 (6 bases). CDR3 amino acids: CASSLGGWSTEAFF. The DNA of the CDR3 is TGTGCCAGCAGTTTGGGGGGCTGGAGCACTGAAGCTTTCTTT.